The 2 T cell receptor beta chains below were found in one sample sequenced in a study of cytomegalovirus exposure and HLA in healthy donors. PCR employed 60 Vbeta and 13 Jbeta primers. The method was immunoSEQ multiplex PCR; TCRdb's version includes in-frame clones alone and lacks a portion of them. The repertoire consists of fewer than 250,000 clones, with about four fifths occurring once and the leading ten covering about 10%. Material: PBMCs. The receptors originated from a woman aged 50 to 60 in good health and CMV-seropositive.

V is TRBV28 and J is TRBJ2-3, with 12 bases that match TRBD2. This CDR3 spans 17 amino acids. The ends lost 1 base at V and 2 bases at J; junction bases unmatched: 4. The germline V gene encodes CDR1 MDHEN and CDR2 SYDVKM. The CDR3, as DNA: TGTGCCAGCAGTTTATTCGGACTAGCGGGGAACACAGATACGCAGTATTTT. Translating gives CASSLFGLAGNTDTQYF.

This chain connects TRBV21-1 to TRBJ2-2; TRBD2 reflects the table's D call only, with no check against the DNA. TRBV21-1 is designated a pseudogene. The CDR3 loop spans 17 amino acids. The DNA for the CDR3 is TGTGCCAGCAGCAAAATGTTCCTCGGAGAGAACACCGGGGAGCTGTTTTTT. Amino acids: CASSKMFLGENTGELFF.